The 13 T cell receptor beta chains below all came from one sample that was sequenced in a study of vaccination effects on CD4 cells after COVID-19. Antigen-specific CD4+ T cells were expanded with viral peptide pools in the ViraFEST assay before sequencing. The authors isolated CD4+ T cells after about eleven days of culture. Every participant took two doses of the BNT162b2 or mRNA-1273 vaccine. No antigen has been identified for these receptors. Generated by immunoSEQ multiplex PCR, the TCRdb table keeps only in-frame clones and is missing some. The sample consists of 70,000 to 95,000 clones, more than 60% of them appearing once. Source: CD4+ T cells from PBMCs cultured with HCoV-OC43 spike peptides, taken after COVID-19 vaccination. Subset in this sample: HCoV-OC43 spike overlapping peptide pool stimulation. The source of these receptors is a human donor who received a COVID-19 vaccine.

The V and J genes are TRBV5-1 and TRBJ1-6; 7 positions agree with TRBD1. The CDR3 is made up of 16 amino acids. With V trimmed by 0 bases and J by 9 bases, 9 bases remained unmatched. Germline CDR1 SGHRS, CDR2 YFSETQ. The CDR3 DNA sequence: TGCGCCAGCAGCTTGGCTATAGGGGGCCAGGGTTCACCCCTCCACTTT. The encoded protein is CASSLAIGGQGSPLHF.

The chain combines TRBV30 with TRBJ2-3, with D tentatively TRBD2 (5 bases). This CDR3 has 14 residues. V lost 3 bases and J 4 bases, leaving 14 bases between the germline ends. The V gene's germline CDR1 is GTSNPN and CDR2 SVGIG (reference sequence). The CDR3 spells CAWRATGVSDTQYF. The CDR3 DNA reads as TGTGCCTGGAGGGCGACCGGGGTGTCAGATACGCAGTATTTT.

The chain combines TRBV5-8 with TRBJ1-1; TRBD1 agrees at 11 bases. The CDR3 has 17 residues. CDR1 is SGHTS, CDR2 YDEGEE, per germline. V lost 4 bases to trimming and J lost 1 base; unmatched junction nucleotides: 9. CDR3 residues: CASSGQGARKSNTEAFF. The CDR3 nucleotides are TGTGCCAGCAGCGGACAGGGGGCGCGGAAATCGAACACTGAAGCTTTCTTT. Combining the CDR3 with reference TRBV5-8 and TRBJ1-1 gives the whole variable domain EAGVTQSPTHLIKTRGQQATLRCSPISGHTSVYWYQQALGLGLQFLLWYDEGEERNRGNFPPRFSGRQFPNYSSELNVNALELEDSALYLCASSGQGARKSNTEAFFGQGTRLTVV.

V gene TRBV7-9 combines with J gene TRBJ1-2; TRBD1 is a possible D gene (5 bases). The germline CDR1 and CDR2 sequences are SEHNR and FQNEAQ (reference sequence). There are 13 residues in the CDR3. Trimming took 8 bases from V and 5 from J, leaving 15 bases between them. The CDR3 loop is CASSTGAGYGYTF. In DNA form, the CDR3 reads TGTGCCAGCTCGACCGGGGCGGGATATGGCTACACCTTC.

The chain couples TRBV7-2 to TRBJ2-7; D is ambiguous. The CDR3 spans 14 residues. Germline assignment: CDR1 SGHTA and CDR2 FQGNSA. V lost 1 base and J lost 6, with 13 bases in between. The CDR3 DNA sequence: TGTGCCAGCAGCTTAGGAACGGGTCGCAGCGAGCAGTACGTC. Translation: CASSLGTGRSEQYV.

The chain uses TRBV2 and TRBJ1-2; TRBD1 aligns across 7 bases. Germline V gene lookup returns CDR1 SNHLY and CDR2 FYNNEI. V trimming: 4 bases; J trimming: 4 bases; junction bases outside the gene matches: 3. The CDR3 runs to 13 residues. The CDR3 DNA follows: TGTGCCAGCAGTGTAGGGGGCGGCTATGGCTACACCTTC. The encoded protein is CASSVGGGYGYTF.

CDR3 in DNA: TGCGCCAGCAGCCAAGCCGAGACAGGCTCCTACGAGCAGTACGTC. Translated: CASSQAETGSYEQYV. This chain joins TRBV4-1 and TRBJ2-7; a weak D match, TRBD1 (6 bases). The CDR3 sequence is 15 residues long. With 1 base removed from V and 0 bases from J, the gap between germline ends came to 10 bases. CDR1 is MGHRA, CDR2 YSYEKL, per germline.

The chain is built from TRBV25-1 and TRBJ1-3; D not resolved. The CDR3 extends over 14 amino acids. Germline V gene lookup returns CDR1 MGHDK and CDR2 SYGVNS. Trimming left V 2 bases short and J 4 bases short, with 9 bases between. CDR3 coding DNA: TGTGCCAGCAGTGAAGATCCCACCGGAAACACCATATATTTT. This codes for CASSEDPTGNTIYF.

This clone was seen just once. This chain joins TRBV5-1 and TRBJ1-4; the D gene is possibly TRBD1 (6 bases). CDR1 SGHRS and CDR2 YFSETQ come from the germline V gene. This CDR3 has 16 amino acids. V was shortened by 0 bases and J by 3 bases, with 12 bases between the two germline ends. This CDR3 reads CASSLGPQGPNEKLFF. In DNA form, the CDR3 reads TGCGCCAGCAGCTTGGGACCACAGGGCCCTAATGAAAAACTGTTTTTT.

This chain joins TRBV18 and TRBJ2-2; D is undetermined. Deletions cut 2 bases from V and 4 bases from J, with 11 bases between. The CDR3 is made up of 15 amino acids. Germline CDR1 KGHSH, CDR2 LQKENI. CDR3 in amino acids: CASSPLSGVTGELFF. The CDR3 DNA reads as TGTGCCAGCTCACCATTATCAGGAGTCACCGGGGAGCTGTTTTTT.

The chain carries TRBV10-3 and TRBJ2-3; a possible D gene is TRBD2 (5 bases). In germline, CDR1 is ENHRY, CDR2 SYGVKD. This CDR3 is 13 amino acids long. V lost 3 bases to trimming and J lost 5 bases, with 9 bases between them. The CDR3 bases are TGTGCCATCAGTGAAGGTCGGGAAGATACGCAGTATTTT. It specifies CAISEGREDTQYF.

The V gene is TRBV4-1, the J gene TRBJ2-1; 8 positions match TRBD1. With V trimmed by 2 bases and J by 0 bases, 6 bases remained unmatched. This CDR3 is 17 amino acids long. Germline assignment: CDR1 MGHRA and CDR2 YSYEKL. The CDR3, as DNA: TGCGCCAGCAGCCAACTCCGGACAGGGAGCTCCTACAATGAGCAGTTCTTC. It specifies CASSQLRTGSSYNEQFF.

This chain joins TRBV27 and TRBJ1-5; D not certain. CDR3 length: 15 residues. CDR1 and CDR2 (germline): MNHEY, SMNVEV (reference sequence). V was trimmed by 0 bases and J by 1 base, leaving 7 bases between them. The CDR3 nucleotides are TGTGCCAGCAGTTTATCCCTGGGGAGCAATCAGCCCCAGCATTTT. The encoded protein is CASSLSLGSNQPQHF.